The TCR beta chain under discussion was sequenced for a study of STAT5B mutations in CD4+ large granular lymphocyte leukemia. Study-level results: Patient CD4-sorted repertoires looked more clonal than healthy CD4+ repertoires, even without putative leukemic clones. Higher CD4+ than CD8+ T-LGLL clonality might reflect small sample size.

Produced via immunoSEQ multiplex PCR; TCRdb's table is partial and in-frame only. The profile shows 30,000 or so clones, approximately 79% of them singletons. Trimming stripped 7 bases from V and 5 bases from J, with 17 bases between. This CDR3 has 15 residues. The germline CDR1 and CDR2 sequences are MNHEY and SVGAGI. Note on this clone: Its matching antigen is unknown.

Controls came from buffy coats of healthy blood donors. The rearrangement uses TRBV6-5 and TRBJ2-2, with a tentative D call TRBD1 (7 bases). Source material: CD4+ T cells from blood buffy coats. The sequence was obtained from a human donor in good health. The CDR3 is CASKPAAGGTGELFF. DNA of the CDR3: TGTGCCAGCAAACCAGCAGCAGGGGGGACCGGGGAGCTGTTTTTT.